The 26 T cell receptor beta chains below were found in one sample sequenced in a study of cytomegalovirus exposure and HLA in healthy donors. 60 Vbeta and 13 Jbeta primers were used in PCR. TCRdb's table, derived via immunoSEQ multiplex PCR, lists solely in-frame clones and lacks some. The data show 130,000 to 150,000 clones, approximately 9% seen once. The specimen was PBMCs. The receptors stem from a male donor in good health and CMV-seronegative.

This clone has only a few counts. The chain links TRBV27 to TRBJ1-5; D gene unclear. CDR1 and CDR2 (germline): MNHEY, SMNVEV (reference sequence). With 5 bases removed from V and 0 bases from J, the gap between germline ends came to 8 bases. The length of the CDR3 is 14 residues. The CDR3 DNA follows: TGTGCCAGCAGTGTGGAGTATAGCAATCAGCCCCAGCATTTT. Translated: CASSVEYSNQPQHF.

This clone was counted between two and nine times. The chain couples TRBV6-5 to TRBJ2-7; 8 bases fit TRBD1. V shed 2 bases, J shed 6 bases, and the junction held 9 bases outside the gene matches. The CDR3 spans 15 residues. Germline loops: CDR1 MNHEY, CDR2 SVGAGI. This CDR3 is CASSYRQGPSREQYF. The CDR3 nucleotides are TGTGCCAGCAGTTACCGACAGGGGCCAAGTCGCGAGCAGTACTTC.

This clone was found a few times. The rearrangement uses TRBV18 and TRBJ1-3, with D unresolved. The V end was cut by 3 bases, the J end by 0 bases, with 9 bases between. The V gene's germline CDR1 is KGHSH and CDR2 LQKENI. The CDR3 has 15 amino acids. This CDR3 reads CASSPSIRSGNTIYF. As DNA, the CDR3 is TGTGCCAGCTCACCTAGTATTCGCTCTGGAAACACCATATATTTT.

The chain carries TRBV19 and TRBJ1-1; D unclear. CDR3 length equals 13 residues. The germline V gene has CDR1 LNHDA and CDR2 SQIVND (reference sequence). Trimming shortened V by 3 bases and J by 6 bases, and 11 bases separated the two germline ends. CDR3 nucleotides: TGTGCCAGTAGTATCTACGGCAGGTCTGAAGCTTTCTTT. It codes for CASSIYGRSEAFF.

This clone has only a few counts. The V and J genes are TRBV6-6 and TRBJ1-4; perhaps TRBD1 as D (6 bases). V was shortened by 7 bases and J by 4 bases, with 10 bases between the two germline ends. CDR1 is MNHNY and CDR2 is SVGAGI in the germline V gene (reference sequence). The CDR3 contains 13 residues. The CDR3 bases are TGTGCCAGCACGGACAGTTTTAATGAAAAACTGTTTTTT. This sequence encodes CASTDSFNEKLFF.

The chain has TRBV2 and TRBJ1-5; the D gene is possibly TRBD1 (5 bases). Per germline, CDR1 SNHLY and CDR2 FYNNEI. The CDR3 runs 16 residues. Trimming left V 6 bases short and J 5 bases short, with 20 bases between. In DNA, the CDR3 is TGTGCCAGCAGCGCGATTACAGGTACGGGCGATCAGCCCCAGCATTTT. Protein: CASSAITGTGDQPQHF.

The table lists this clone with a few counts. V gene TRBV5-1 combines with J gene TRBJ2-1; 8 positions agree with TRBD2. Trimming cost V 4 bases and J 6 bases; bases outside gene matches: 12. This CDR3 is 16 amino acids long. CDR1 and CDR2 from the germline V gene are SGHRS and YFSETQ. CDR3 protein: CASSGTGTRPFNEQFF. The DNA of the CDR3 is TGCGCCAGCAGCGGAACCGGGACTAGACCTTTCAATGAGCAGTTCTTC.

J is TRBJ2-3 and V is TRBV6-5; the D gene is possibly TRBD2 (5 bases). Per the germline V gene, CDR1 is MNHEY and CDR2 is SVGAGI. This CDR3 is built from 15 residues. Trimming shortened V by 0 bases and J by 4 bases, and 11 bases separated the two germline ends. Written as DNA, the CDR3 is TGTGCCAGCAGTTACTCAGACCGAGGGTCAGATACGCAGTATTTT. This sequence encodes CASSYSDRGSDTQYF.

This sequence joins TRBV5-1 and TRBJ2-7, with a possible D match to TRBD1 (6 bases). The CDR3 is 15 residues long. V was cut by 4 bases and J by 5 bases, with 19 bases left in between. The V gene's germline CDR1 is SGHRS and CDR2 YFSETQ. CDR3 amino acids: CASSTRKTGFHEQYF. CDR3 DNA: TGCGCCAGCAGCACCCGTAAAACAGGGTTCCACGAGCAGTACTTC.

This clone occurred a few times. The chain carries TRBV9 and TRBJ2-3; 8 nucleotides align to TRBD1. After removal of 1 base from V and 3 bases from J, the junction contained 4 bases not matched to a gene. Per the germline V gene, CDR1 is SGDLS and CDR2 is YYNGEE. The CDR3 totals 15 residues. DNA of the CDR3: TGTGCCAGCAGCGTATGGACAGGGCAGACAGATACGCAGTATTTT. It specifies CASSVWTGQTDTQYF.

This chain links TRBV5-1 with TRBJ2-3; TRBD2 matches at 8 bases. J gave up 1 base and V 3 bases, and 7 bases lay outside the gene matches. The CDR3 is 16 amino acids. Per germline, CDR1 SGHRS and CDR2 YFSETQ. CDR3 coding DNA: TGCGCCAGCAGCTCCACGGGAGGGCCAGGCACAGATACGCAGTATTTT. It is translated as CASSSTGGPGTDTQYF.

A few counts support this clone. The genes are TRBV16 and TRBJ2-1; 8 bases line up with TRBD2. Per germline, CDR1 KGHSY and CDR2 FQNENV. This CDR3 is built from 20 residues. The V gene end was trimmed by 1 base and the J gene end by 0 bases; junction bases not matched to a gene: 14. The DNA of the CDR3 is TGTGCCAGCAGCCAATTTCCTACGCGGACTAGCTCGAGCTCCTACAATGAGCAGTTCTTC. This gives the protein CASSQFPTRTSSSSYNEQFF.

This chain links TRBV27 with TRBJ2-7; 9 bases align to TRBD1. The junction had 7 bases not matched to a gene; V was cut back by 8 bases and J by 2 bases. The CDR3 has 14 residues. Per germline, CDR1 MNHEY and CDR2 SMNVEV (reference sequence). CDR3: CASQRDRAPYEQYF. The CDR3 DNA reads TGTGCCAGCCAACGGGACAGGGCACCCTACGAGCAGTACTTC.

This chain joins TRBV28 and TRBJ2-2; D is unresolved. Germline loops: CDR1 MDHEN, CDR2 SYDVKM. The CDR3 sequence is 16 residues long. V was shortened by 8 bases and J by 0 bases, with 16 bases between the two germline ends. CDR3 DNA sequence: TGTGCCAGCCTCAATATAGTATATCCGAACACCGGGGAGCTGTTTTTT. It specifies CASLNIVYPNTGELFF. Using reference TRBV28 and TRBJ2-2 for the parts outside the CDR3, the full variable domain is DVKVTQSSRYLVKRTGEKVFLECVQDMDHENMFWYRQDPGLGLRLIYFSYDVKMKEKGDIPEGYSVSREKKERFSLILESASTNQTSMYLCASLNIVYPNTGELFFGEGSRLTVL.

On this clone: Germline is not matched at one junction end, which may reflect a read error. The rearrangement uses TRBV7-7 and TRBJ2-3, with D maybe TRBD2 (5 bases). There are 14 residues in the CDR3. Germline lookup yields CDR1 SSHAT and CDR2 FNYEAQ (reference sequence). This chain's CDR3 is CASSFSRDSDTQYF. In DNA, the CDR3 is TGTGCTAGCAGCTTCTCTCGGGATTCAGATACGCAGTATTTT.

The chain joins TRBV29-1 to TRBJ2-2, with a tentative D call TRBD2 (5 bases). The CDR3 consists of 14 residues. V lost 7 bases and J 6 bases, leaving 18 bases between the germline ends. From germline, CDR1 is SQVTM and CDR2 ANQGSEA. The chain's CDR3 is CSAKRVTSPGELFF. CDR3 DNA sequence: TGCAGCGCCAAAAGGGTAACTAGTCCCGGGGAGCTGTTTTTT.

This clone was detected only a few times. V and J are TRBV7-2 and TRBJ1-1, with D uncertain. This CDR3 has 13 amino acids. V was clipped by 5 bases and J by 4 bases, with 11 bases between them. CDR1 and CDR2 from the germline V gene are SGHTA and FQGNSA. CDR3 nucleotides: TGTGCCAGCAGCCCCCTCGAGGGCACTGAAGCTTTCTTT. It specifies CASSPLEGTEAFF.

A few counts support this clone. The chain links TRBV4-1 to TRBJ2-5; 12 bases match TRBD2. This CDR3 is 18 amino acids long. Germline V gives CDR1 MGHRA, CDR2 YSYEKL. The trim removed 1 base at V and 4 bases at J, leaving 10 bases unmatched. In DNA form, the CDR3 reads TGCGCCAGCAGCCAAGGTCCAACCGCGACTAGCGGGAGAGAGACCCAGTACTTC. Translating gives CASSQGPTATSGRETQYF.

This clone has only a few counts. The chain joins TRBV5-6 to TRBJ2-3; TRBD1 might be the D (6 bases). With 4 bases removed from V and 7 bases from J, the gap between germline ends came to 13 bases. Germline V lookup: CDR1 SGHDT, CDR2 YYEEEE. This CDR3 has 13 amino acids. This CDR3 is CASSIAGVNTQYF. CDR3 nucleotide sequence: TGTGCCAGCAGCATAGCAGGGGTGAATACGCAGTATTTT.

This clone showed up just a few times. The rearrangement joins TRBV27 to TRBJ2-7; a possible D gene is TRBD1 (7 bases). Looked up from germline, CDR1 is MNHEY and CDR2 is SMNVEV (reference sequence). V dropped 3 bases and J dropped 5 bases, with 17 bases sitting between them. There are 15 residues in the CDR3. The CDR3 sequence: CASSLTGWRRDEQYF. The CDR3 coding sequence is TGTGCCAGCAGTTTGACAGGGTGGCGGAGGGACGAGCAGTACTTC.

This clone was seen more than once but under ten times. In nucleotides, the CDR3 is TGTGCCAGTAGCGTCGGGGAGCCCTACGAGCAGTACTTC. As protein: CASSVGEPYEQYF. This chain links TRBV19 with TRBJ2-7; a weak D match, TRBD2 (5 bases). Germline-derived CDR1 and CDR2 are LNHDA and SQIVND (reference sequence). This CDR3 has 13 amino acids. V dropped 6 bases and J dropped 2 bases, with 11 bases sitting between them.

This sequence joins TRBV28 and TRBJ1-5; 7 nucleotides agree with TRBD1. Germline V gene sequence: CDR1 MDHEN, CDR2 SYDVKM. The CDR3 length is 15 residues. The V segment lost 3 bases and the J segment 1 base; nucleotides outside the gene matches: 3. The CDR3 sequence is CASSFSGGSNQPQHF. The CDR3, as DNA: TGTGCCAGCAGTTTTTCAGGGGGGAGCAATCAGCCCCAGCATTTT.

There are a few counts of this clone. The chain recombines TRBV4-3 with TRBJ1-6, with 9 bases that match TRBD1. V shed 3 bases and J 10 bases; nucleotides not matched to a gene: 10. CDR1 is LGHNA and CDR2 is YSLEER in the germline V gene. The CDR3 has 16 residues. The CDR3 reads CASSQGGDRVKSPLHF. The CDR3 DNA follows: TGCGCCAGCAGCCAGGGTGGGGACAGGGTAAAGTCACCCCTCCACTTT.

V is TRBV7-9 and J is TRBJ2-7, with D perhaps TRBD2 (5 bases). The CDR3 contains 13 residues. The ends were cut back, 3 bases at V and 4 bases at J, with 10 bases in the middle. CDR1 is SEHNR and CDR2 is FQNEAQ in the germline V gene (reference sequence). CDR3 region: CASSLREGYEQYF. The CDR3 DNA sequence: TGTGCCAGCAGCTTGAGGGAAGGATACGAGCAGTACTTC.

This clone was observed a handful of times. The chain carries TRBV18 and TRBJ2-5; perhaps TRBD2 as D (6 bases). Germline CDR1 and CDR2: KGHSH and LQKENI. Trimming shortened V by 8 bases and J by 0 bases, and 13 bases separated the two germline ends. The CDR3 runs 14 residues. CDR3 amino acids: CASQERRDQETQYF. In DNA form, the CDR3 reads TGTGCCAGCCAGGAGCGGAGGGACCAAGAGACCCAGTACTTC.

The J gene is TRBJ2-3, the V gene TRBV10-3; tentative D call: TRBD2 (5 bases). CDR1 and CDR2 (germline): ENHRY, SYGVKD. Trimming removed 7 bases at V and 1 base at J, with 15 bases between. CDR3 length: 15 amino acids. CDR3 sequence reads: CAINRGGPGTDTQYF. CDR3 bases: TGTGCCATCAACCGAGGAGGACCTGGCACAGATACGCAGTATTTT.